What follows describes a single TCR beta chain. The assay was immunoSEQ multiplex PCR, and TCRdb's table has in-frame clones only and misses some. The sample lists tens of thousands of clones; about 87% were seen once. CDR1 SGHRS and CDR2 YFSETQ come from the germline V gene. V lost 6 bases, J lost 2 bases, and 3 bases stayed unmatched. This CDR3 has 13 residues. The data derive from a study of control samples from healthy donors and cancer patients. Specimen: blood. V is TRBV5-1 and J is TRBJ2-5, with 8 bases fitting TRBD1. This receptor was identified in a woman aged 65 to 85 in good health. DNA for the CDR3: TGCGCCAGCAAGTGGACAGGGCAAGAGACCCAGTACTTC. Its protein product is CASKWTGQETQYF.